This T cell receptor delta chain was recovered during a study of gamma-delta T cells after stem cell transplantation. With CATT, TCRdb re-called clones from the RT-PCR reads. The repertoire holds roughly 14,000 delta-chain clones, with almost 9.5% as singletons. This CDR3 is 23 amino acids long. Looked up from germline, CDR1 is GEAIGNYY and CDR2 is EKD. With regard to this clone: At one boundary the junction diverges from the germline segment, which might be a read error.

The J gene is TRDJ3, the V gene TRDV2, with 7 bases fitting TRDD3. The source of this sequence is a human donor. It is not recorded whose cells these are; they may come from a transplant donor. Specimen: gamma-delta T cells. The CDR3 sequence: CACDTATAGGTNQNSWDTRKMIF. In DNA, the CDR3 is TGTGCCTGTGACACCGCGACTGCTGGGGGCACCAACCAAAACTCCTGGGACACCCGTAAAATGATTTTC.